The next 23 T cell receptor beta chains were all read from a single sample in a study of response to subunit inactivated influenza vaccine. MiXCR was run by TCRdb on the RT-PCR reads, yielding one entry per CDR3 protein. The data show 860,000 or so distinct CDR3 sequences, over 20% seen once. The sequencing used PBMCs from blood, collected around 5 days after vaccination. These receptors all stem from a man aged 45 to 65 who received an inactivated influenza vaccine.

This chain joins TRBV6-1 and TRBJ2-7, with 9 bases matching TRBD1. The CDR3 loop spans 15 amino acids. Germline values: CDR1 MNHNS, CDR2 SASEGT. V trimming: 5 bases; J trimming: 6 bases; junction bases outside the gene matches: 11. The chain's CDR3 is CASSTRGDRVGEQYF. The CDR3, as DNA: TGTGCCAGCAGTACCCGCGGGGACAGGGTTGGCGAGCAGTACTTC.

This clonotype was seen at least ten times. The chain has TRBV5-6 and TRBJ2-5; 7 positions match TRBD1. The CDR3 spans 13 residues. Trimming removed 5 bases from V and 0 bases from J; junction bases left unmatched: 1. CDR1 SGHDT and CDR2 YYEEEE come from the germline V gene. Written as DNA, the CDR3 is TGTGCCAGCAGGGGACAGTACCAAGAGACCCAGTACTTC. Residues: CASRGQYQETQYF.

J is TRBJ2-3 and V is TRBV7-2, with D perhaps matching TRBD2 (6 bases). The CDR3 is 14 amino acids. The germline V gene has CDR1 SGHTA and CDR2 FQGNSA. The V and J ends lost 1 base and 6 bases respectively, with 11 bases between them. The CDR3 reads CASSLGRDFDTQYF. DNA of the CDR3: TGTGCCAGCAGCTTAGGACGGGACTTTGATACGCAGTATTTT. Drawing the rest from reference TRBV7-2 and TRBJ2-3, the complete variable domain is GAGVSQSPSNKVTEKGKDVELRCDPISGHTALYWYRQSLGQGLEFLIYFQGNSAPDKSGLPSDRFSAERTGGSVSTLTIQRTQQEDSAVYLCASSLGRDFDTQYFGPGTRLTVL.

CDR3 amino acids: CASSQDVGQALGHEQYF. The CDR3 DNA sequence: TGCGCCAGCAGCCAAGATGTGGGACAGGCCCTAGGGCACGAGCAGTACTTC. This rearrangement joins TRBV4-3 to TRBJ2-7; 8 bases map to TRBD1. The V gene end was trimmed by 0 bases and the J gene end by 5 bases; junction bases not matched to a gene: 12. Germline CDR1 and CDR2: LGHNA and YSLEER. The CDR3 consists of 17 residues.

This clonotype was seen once. Here the CDR3 DNA reads TGCGCCAGCAGCTTGGCCCCCGGGGGACCTGCGAACACCGGGGAGCTGTTTTTT. Protein product: CASSLAPGGPANTGELFF. The chain is built from TRBV5-1 and TRBJ2-2; TRBD2 is a possible D gene (6 bases). CDR1 and CDR2 from the germline V gene are SGHRS and YFSETQ. This CDR3 region has 18 residues. The V gene lost 0 bases and the J gene lost 0 bases, with 15 bases spanning the gap.

The sample holds a few counts of this clonotype. This chain joins TRBV20-1 and TRBJ2-1, with 14 bases matching TRBD2. The CDR3 has 17 amino acids. Per germline, CDR1 DFQATT and CDR2 SNEGSKA (reference sequence). V lost 0 bases, J lost 8 bases, and 9 bases stayed unmatched. The CDR3 reads CSARDRTGTSGSYEQFF. The CDR3 region has the DNA TGCAGTGCTAGAGATAGGACAGGGACTAGCGGGAGTTATGAGCAGTTCTTC.

This clonotype was picked up many times. The chain employs TRBV29-1 and TRBJ2-1; D may be TRBD2 (5 bases). Per germline, CDR1 SQVTM and CDR2 ANQGSEA. This CDR3 has 12 residues. Trimming shortened V by 0 bases and J by 7 bases, and 7 bases separated the two germline ends. DNA of the CDR3: TGCAGCGTTGAAGATTCGGGGAATGAGCAGTTCTTC. Its protein is CSVEDSGNEQFF.

The chain employs TRBV7-6 and TRBJ2-2, with TRBD2 as a possible D gene (6 bases). Germline lookup yields CDR1 SGHVS and CDR2 FNYEAQ. V shed 5 bases and J shed 6 bases, with 19 bases lying between them. This CDR3 comprises 16 residues. CDR3 residues: CASSGREFIGSGELFF. CDR3 in DNA: TGTGCCAGCAGCGGCCGGGAGTTTATAGGCTCCGGGGAGCTGTTTTTT.

J is TRBJ2-7 and V is TRBV20-1; 9 bases map to TRBD1. J was trimmed by 2 bases and V by 0 bases; bases with no gene match: 2. CDR1 and CDR2 (germline): DFQATT, SNEGSKA (reference sequence). The CDR3 is 14 residues long. The CDR3 region has the DNA TGCAGTGCTAGAGAGGGGACAGGGCCCTACGAGCAGTACTTC. Its translation: CSAREGTGPYEQYF.

V usage is TRBV11-3 and J usage is TRBJ2-3, with TRBD2 matching over 8 bases. CDR1 is SGHNT and CDR2 is YENEEA in the germline V gene. V dropped 0 bases and J dropped 8; count of bases not matched to a gene: 4. This CDR3 spans 14 amino acids. The DNA for the CDR3 is TGTGCCAGCAGCTTAGATGCAGCGGGGGTTACGCAGTATTTT. Translation gives CASSLDAAGVTQYF. Drawing the rest from reference TRBV11-3 and TRBJ2-3, the complete variable domain is EAGVVQSPRYKIIEKKQPVAFWCNPISGHNTLYWYLQNLGQGPELLIRYENEEAVDDSQLPKDRFSAERLKGVDSTLKIQPAELGDSAVYLCASSLDAAGVTQYFGPGTRLTVL.

In its sample, this clonotype was seen many times. The chain combines TRBV20-1 with TRBJ1-1; D not certain. In germline, CDR1 is DFQATT, CDR2 SNEGSKA (reference sequence). This CDR3 is built from 11 residues. Trimming took 5 bases from V and 1 from J, leaving 5 bases between them. The chain's CDR3 is CSALQNTEAFF. CDR3 nucleotides: TGCAGTGCTCTCCAGAACACTGAAGCTTTCTTT.

This clonotype showed up just a few times. The chain couples TRBV5-1 to TRBJ2-3; a weak D match, TRBD2 (5 bases). The germline gives CDR1 SGHRS, CDR2 YFSETQ. The CDR3 is 15 residues long. V was clipped by 4 bases and J by 8 bases, with 20 bases between them. CDR3 nucleotide sequence: TGCGCCAGCAGCCTGGATCTGGGAGCCCTGAGTACGCAGTATTTT. This codes for CASSLDLGALSTQYF.

The sample holds one count of this clonotype. The chain links TRBV7-2 to TRBJ2-2, with 9 bases lining up with TRBD1. Germline values: CDR1 SGHTA, CDR2 FQGNSA. The CDR3 length is 16 residues. The ends lost 5 bases at V and 5 bases at J; junction bases unmatched: 9. CDR3 protein: CASSGQGSRETGELFF. CDR3 sequence (DNA): TGTGCCAGCAGCGGACAGGGGTCTAGGGAGACCGGGGAGCTGTTTTTT.

This clonotype occurred a few times. The V and J genes are TRBV15 and TRBJ1-1; 7 bases match TRBD1. Germline CDR1 LNHNV, CDR2 YYDKDF (reference sequence). J gave up 0 bases and V 3 bases, and 13 bases lay outside the gene matches. CDR3 size: 18 residues. DNA of the CDR3: TGTGCCACCAGCAGTGACACCACAGGGGATTGGATGAACACTGAAGCTTTCTTT. It codes for CATSSDTTGDWMNTEAFF.

This chain links TRBV11-2 with TRBJ2-3, with D maybe TRBD1 (6 bases). The CDR3 has 15 amino acids. Germline V gene lookup returns CDR1 SGHAT and CDR2 FQNNGV. Trimming pared 1 base from V and 6 bases from J, leaving 14 bases between. The CDR3 is CASSLVEGVLDTQYF. The CDR3 coding sequence is TGTGCCAGCAGCTTAGTTGAGGGGGTTTTGGATACGCAGTATTTT. The variable domain in full, completed from reference TRBV11-2 and TRBJ2-3, reads EAGVAQSPRYKIIEKRQSVAFWCNPISGHATLYWYQQILGQGPKLLIQFQNNGVVDDSQLPKDRFSAERLKGVDSTLKIQPAKLEDSAVYLCASSLVEGVLDTQYFGPGTRLTVL.

There are a few counts of this clonotype. The gene calls are TRBV7-9 and TRBJ2-2, with 7 bases aligning to TRBD1. The ends lost 5 bases at V and 9 bases at J; junction bases unmatched: 12. The CDR3 extends over 15 amino acids. The germline CDR1 and CDR2 sequences are SEHNR and FQNEAQ (reference sequence). For the CDR3, the DNA is TGTGCCAGCAGCGATCGGACAGGATTACCGAGGGAGCTGTTTTTT. Amino acids: CASSDRTGLPRELFF.

This chain connects TRBV7-6 to TRBJ1-4, with 7 bases identical to TRBD1. This CDR3 has 15 amino acids. Germline V gene lookup returns CDR1 SGHVS and CDR2 FNYEAQ. V shed 1 base and J 8 bases; nucleotides not matched to a gene: 7. The CDR3 loop reads CASSLGRQGGEKLFF. CDR3 sequence (DNA): TGTGCCAGCAGCTTAGGTCGTCAGGGGGGCGAAAAACTGTTTTTT.

The chain links TRBV29-1 to TRBJ2-7, with TRBD2 matching over 8 bases. V lost 0 bases to trimming and J lost 3 bases; unmatched junction nucleotides: 10. The germline CDR1 and CDR2 sequences are SQVTM and ANQGSEA. The CDR3 consists of 16 residues. Here the CDR3 reads CSVEDLSRRGDYEQYF. CDR3 coding DNA: TGCAGCGTTGAAGATCTATCCCGGCGGGGGGACTACGAGCAGTACTTC.

This chain joins TRBV20-1 and TRBJ1-6; 9 bases align to TRBD1. This CDR3 spans 14 amino acids. Trimming removed 3 bases from V and 7 bases from J; junction bases left unmatched: 4. Germline V gene lookup returns CDR1 DFQATT and CDR2 SNEGSKA (reference sequence). CDR3 sequence: CSARDRGNNSPLHF. The CDR3 coding sequence is TGCAGTGCTAGGGACAGGGGAAACAATTCACCCCTCCACTTT.

This clonotype has more than one count but fewer than ten. The V gene is TRBV6-2 or TRBV6-3, the J gene TRBJ2-7; 9 bases match TRBD1. CDR1 is MNHEY, CDR2 SVGEGT, per germline. This CDR3 contains 15 residues. V lost 6 bases to trimming and J lost 3 bases; unmatched junction nucleotides: 9. The CDR3 DNA sequence: TGTGCCAGCAGGTCCGGGACAGGGCCCTTCTACGAGCAGTACTTC. Its protein product is CASRSGTGPFYEQYF.

The chain employs TRBV9 and TRBJ2-1; weak D call: TRBD2 (5 bases). With 1 base removed from V and 8 bases from J, the gap between germline ends came to 10 bases. The CDR3 runs to 13 residues. Germline values: CDR1 SGDLS, CDR2 YYNGEE. The CDR3 coding sequence is TGTGCCAGCAGCGTAACGGTCGGGGATGAGCAGTTCTTC. Its protein product is CASSVTVGDEQFF.

The J gene is TRBJ1-1, the V gene TRBV20-1; D is ambiguous. Germline values: CDR1 DFQATT, CDR2 SNEGSKA (reference sequence). V shed 3 bases and J shed 1 base, with 9 bases lying between them. This CDR3 region has 13 residues. DNA for the CDR3: TGCAGTGCTAGGATGGTAAGGAACACTGAAGCTTTCTTT. Translating it yields CSARMVRNTEAFF.

This clonotype was observed a few times. The chain has TRBV10-3 and TRBJ2-3; D ambiguous. This CDR3 region has 15 residues. Germline V gives CDR1 ENHRY, CDR2 SYGVKD. With 3 bases removed from V and 0 bases from J, the gap between germline ends came to 10 bases. DNA for the CDR3: TGTGCCATCAGTGATTACGGGCCTAGCACAGATACGCAGTATTTT. Translated: CAISDYGPSTDTQYF.